This T cell receptor beta chain was retrieved from a study of control samples from healthy donors and cancer patients. The length of the CDR3 is 17 residues. Germline CDR1 MNHEY, CDR2 SMNVEV (reference sequence). V was clipped by 6 bases and J by 2 bases, with 22 bases between them. Libraries were prepared by immunoSEQ multiplex PCR; TCRdb keeps only in-frame clonotypes and omits some of them. The sample yields roughly 99,000 clones, around 80% seen once. Sequences were obtained from blood. The TCR originated in a man in his sixties in good health. This sequence joins TRBV27 and TRBJ1-1; possibly TRBD1 for D (5 bases). In DNA, the CDR3 is TGTGCCAGCAGACCCGGTTACATCAGAGGGGTCAACACTGAAGCTTTCTTT. It specifies CASRPGYIRGVNTEAFF.